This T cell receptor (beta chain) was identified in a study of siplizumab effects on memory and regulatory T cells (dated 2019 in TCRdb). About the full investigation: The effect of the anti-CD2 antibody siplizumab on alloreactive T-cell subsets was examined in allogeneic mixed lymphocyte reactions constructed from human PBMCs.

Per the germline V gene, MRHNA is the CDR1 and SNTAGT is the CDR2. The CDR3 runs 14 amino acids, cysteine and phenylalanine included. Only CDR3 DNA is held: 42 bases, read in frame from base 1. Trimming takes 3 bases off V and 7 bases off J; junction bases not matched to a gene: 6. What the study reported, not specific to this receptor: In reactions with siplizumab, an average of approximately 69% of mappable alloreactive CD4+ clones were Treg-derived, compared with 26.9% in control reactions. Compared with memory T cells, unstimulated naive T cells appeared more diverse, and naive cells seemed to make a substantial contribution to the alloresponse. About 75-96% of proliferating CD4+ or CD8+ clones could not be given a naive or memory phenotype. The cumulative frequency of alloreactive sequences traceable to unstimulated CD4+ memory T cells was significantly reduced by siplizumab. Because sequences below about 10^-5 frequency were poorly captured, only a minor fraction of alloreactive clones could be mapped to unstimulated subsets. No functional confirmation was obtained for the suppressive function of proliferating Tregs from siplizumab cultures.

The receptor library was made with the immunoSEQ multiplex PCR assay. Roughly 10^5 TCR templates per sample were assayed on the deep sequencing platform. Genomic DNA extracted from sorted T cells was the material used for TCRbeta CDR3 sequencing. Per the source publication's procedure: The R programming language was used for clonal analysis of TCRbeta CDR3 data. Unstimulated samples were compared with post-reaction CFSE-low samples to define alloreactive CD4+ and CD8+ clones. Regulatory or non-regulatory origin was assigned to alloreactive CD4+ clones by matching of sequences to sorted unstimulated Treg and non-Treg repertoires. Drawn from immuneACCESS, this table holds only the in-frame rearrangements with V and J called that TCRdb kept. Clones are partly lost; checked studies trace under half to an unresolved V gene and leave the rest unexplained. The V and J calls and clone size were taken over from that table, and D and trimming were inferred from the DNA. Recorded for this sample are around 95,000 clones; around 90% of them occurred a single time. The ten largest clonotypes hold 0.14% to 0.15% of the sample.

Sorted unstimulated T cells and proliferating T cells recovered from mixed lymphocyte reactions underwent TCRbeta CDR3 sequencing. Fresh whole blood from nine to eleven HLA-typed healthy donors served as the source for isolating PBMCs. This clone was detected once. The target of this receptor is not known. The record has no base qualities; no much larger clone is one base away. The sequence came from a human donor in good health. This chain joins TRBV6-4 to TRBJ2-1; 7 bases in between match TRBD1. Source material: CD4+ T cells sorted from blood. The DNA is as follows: TGTGCCAGCAGTGATGAGACAGGGCGGAATGAGCAGTTCTTC. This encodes CASSDETGRNEQFF.